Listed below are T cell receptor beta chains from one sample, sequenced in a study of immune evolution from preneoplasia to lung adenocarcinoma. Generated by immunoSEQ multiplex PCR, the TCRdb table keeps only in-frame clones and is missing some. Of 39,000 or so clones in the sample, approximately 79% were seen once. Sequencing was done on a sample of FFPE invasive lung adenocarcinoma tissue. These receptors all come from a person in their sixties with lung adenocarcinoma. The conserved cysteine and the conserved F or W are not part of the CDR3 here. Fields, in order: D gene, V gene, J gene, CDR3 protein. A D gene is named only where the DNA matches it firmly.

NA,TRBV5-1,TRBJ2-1,ASSSQISDEQF
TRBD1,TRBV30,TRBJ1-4,AWGLGTGEEKLF
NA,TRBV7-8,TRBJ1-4,ASSRERSLNEKLF
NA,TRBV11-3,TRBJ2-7,ASSPTKQASYEQY
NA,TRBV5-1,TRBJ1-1,ASSTEQVNTEAF
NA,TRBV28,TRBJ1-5,ASSFTKTRPQH
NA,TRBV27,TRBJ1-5,ASSLSMVGSQPQH
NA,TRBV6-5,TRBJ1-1,ASRGEGGARTEAF
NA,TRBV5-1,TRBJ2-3,ASSLASTRGTDTQY
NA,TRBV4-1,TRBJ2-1,ASSLDFHNEQF
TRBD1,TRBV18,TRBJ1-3,ASSPRGQPINTIY
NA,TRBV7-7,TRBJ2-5,ASGQIQETQY
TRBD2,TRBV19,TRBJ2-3,ASTIGGSGGQDTQY
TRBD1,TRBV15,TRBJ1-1,ATSRDRGQGTEAF